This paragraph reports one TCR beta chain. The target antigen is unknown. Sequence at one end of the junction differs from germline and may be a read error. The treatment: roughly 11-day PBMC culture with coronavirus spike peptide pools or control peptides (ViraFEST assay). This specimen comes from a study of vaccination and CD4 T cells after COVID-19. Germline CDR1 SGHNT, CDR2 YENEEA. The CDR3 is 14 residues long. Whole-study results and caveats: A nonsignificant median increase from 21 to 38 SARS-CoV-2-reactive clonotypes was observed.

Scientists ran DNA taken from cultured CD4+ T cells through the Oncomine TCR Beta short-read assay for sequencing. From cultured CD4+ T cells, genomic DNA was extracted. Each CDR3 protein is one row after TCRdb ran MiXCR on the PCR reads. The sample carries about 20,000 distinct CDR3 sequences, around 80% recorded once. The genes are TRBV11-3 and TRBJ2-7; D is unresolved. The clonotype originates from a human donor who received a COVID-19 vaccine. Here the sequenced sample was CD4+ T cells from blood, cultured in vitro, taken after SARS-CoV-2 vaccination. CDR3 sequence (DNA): TGTGCCGGCAGCCCGAGACCAGACCTCTACGAGCAGTACTTC. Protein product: CAGSPRPDLYEQYF.